Listed here are 22 T cell receptor beta chains from one sample, sequenced in a study of T-cell memory formation after mild COVID-19 (dated by TCRdb to the early 2020s). To prepare the library, 5' RACE was applied. TCRdb records Illumina NovaSeq 6000 as the sequencer. TCRdb passed the public sequencing reads through fastp at Q25 and MiXCR, retaining productive beta sequences. Merged by CDR3 protein, the rows form single entries marked with the most common genes and DNA. The sample has 100,000 to 140,000 distinct CDR3 sequences on record, around an eighth of them singletons. 39% of the sample goes to the ten largest clones. The sequencing input was PBMCs or a T cell subset sorted from them (not recorded which). These receptors all stem from a young man who had mild COVID-19 (a few samples of this study predate the infection). The sample titles of this study are shuffled in the database, so cell type and time point are left out; the donor was told from shared clones.

This clonotype has at least ten counts. The chain recombines TRBV12-3 or TRBV12-4 with TRBJ2-3; 8 bases match TRBD2. The CDR3 loop spans 14 amino acids. V gave up 11 bases and J gave up 5 bases; unmatched junction bases: 12. CDR3 amino acids: CAAAGGLVKDTQYF. DNA of the CDR3: TGTGCCGCCGCCGGGGGACTAGTCAAAGATACGCAGTATTTT.

This clonotype showed up just a few times. The J gene is TRBJ2-1, the V gene TRBV7-9; a weak D match, TRBD2 (5 bases). This CDR3 has 19 residues. The germline V and J ends were trimmed by 5 bases and 0 bases, with 23 bases remaining between them. Germline CDR1 and CDR2: SEHNR and FQNEAQ (reference sequence). CDR3: CASSPRTGRELSSYNEQFF. CDR3 DNA sequence: TGTGCCAGCAGCCCCAGGACTGGTAGGGAGCTCAGCTCCTACAATGAGCAGTTCTTC.

This sequence joins TRBV27 and TRBJ1-6; D perhaps matches TRBD1 (5 bases). This CDR3 has 14 amino acids. The germline CDR1 and CDR2 sequences are MNHEY and SMNVEV (reference sequence). Between the trimmed V and J ends, which lost 2 bases and 10 bases, there was a span of 12 bases. The CDR3 here is CASSLGGTGSPLHF. The CDR3 DNA is TGTGCCAGCAGTTTAGGTGGGACGGGGTCACCCCTCCACTTT.

The chain carries TRBV4-3 and TRBJ2-1; 12 nucleotides agree with TRBD2. Germline CDR1 is LGHNA and CDR2 is YSLEER. The CDR3 has 16 amino acids. The V and J ends lost 3 bases and 6 bases, in that order; junction bases with no gene match: 6. The CDR3 is CASSQRLAGVGNEQFF. The CDR3 DNA follows: TGCGCCAGCAGCCAGCGACTAGCGGGGGTCGGCAATGAGCAGTTCTTC.

The chain uses TRBV7-6 and TRBJ2-5; D may be TRBD1 (5 bases). Trimming took off 2 bases at V and 1 base at J, with 14 bases between the two ends. The CDR3 is made up of 16 amino acids. Germline V gene lookup returns CDR1 SGHVS and CDR2 FNYEAQ. The CDR3 loop is CASSLWQQGTQETQYF. CDR3 DNA sequence: TGTGCCAGCAGCTTATGGCAGCAGGGAACCCAAGAGACCCAGTACTTC.

This clonotype was seen more than once but under ten times. V and J are TRBV6-5 and TRBJ2-7; D unclear. The V gene lost 5 bases and the J gene lost 0 bases, with 8 bases spanning the gap. This CDR3 contains 13 residues. CDR1 MNHEY and CDR2 SVGAGI come from the germline V gene. The CDR3 loop is CASSPGSSYEQYV. In DNA, the CDR3 is TGTGCCAGCAGTCCGGGCAGCTCCTACGAGCAGTACGTC.

The rearrangement links TRBV11-2 to TRBJ2-1, with a possible D match to TRBD2 (7 bases). The CDR3 is 16 residues long. Germline assignment: CDR1 SGHAT and CDR2 FQNNGV. V was pared by 7 bases and J by 2 bases, with 18 bases between. CDR3 nucleotide sequence: TGTGCCAGCAAGCCAGCGCGGGGGCCAACCTACAATGAGCAGTTCTTC. Translating it yields CASKPARGPTYNEQFF.

The chain links TRBV5-6 to TRBJ1-5; D ambiguous. The V gene lost 2 bases and the J gene lost 0 bases, with 9 bases spanning the gap. CDR1 and CDR2 (germline): SGHDT, YYEEEE. This CDR3 spans 15 amino acids. CDR3 coding DNA: TGTGCCAGCAGCTTATGGTCTTATAGCAATCAGCCCCAGCATTTT. Its translation: CASSLWSYSNQPQHF.

This clonotype occurred many times. This chain connects TRBV12-5 to TRBJ2-7; D not resolved. Trimming removed 2 bases at V and 0 bases at J, with 8 bases between. CDR1 is LGHNT, CDR2 FRNRAP, per germline. The CDR3 runs to 14 residues. The CDR3 DNA reads as TGTGCTAGTGGTTTGCCTTCCCGCTCCTACGAGCAGTACTTC. It is translated as CASGLPSRSYEQYF.

This chain joins TRBV13 and TRBJ1-1; TRBD1 matches 8 bases. Germline V lookup: CDR1 PRHDT, CDR2 FYEKMQ (reference sequence). The V gene end was trimmed by 6 bases and the J gene end by 3 bases; junction bases not matched to a gene: 9. This CDR3 spans 15 amino acids. The CDR3 nucleotides read TGTGCCAGCAGTTCCTGGACAGGGCGAGACACTGAAGCTTTCTTT. Translating it yields CASSSWTGRDTEAFF.

This clonotype was picked up many times. This chain uses TRBV5-1 with TRBJ2-7, with a tentative D call TRBD1 (6 bases). The CDR3 runs 16 residues. CDR1 SGHRS and CDR2 YFSETQ come from the germline V gene. V gave up 2 bases and J gave up 1 base, with 16 bases separating them. CDR3 in amino acids: CASSLSSQGPSYEQYF. In DNA, the CDR3 is TGCGCCAGCAGCTTAAGTTCACAGGGCCCATCCTACGAGCAGTACTTC.

Only a few counts were recorded for this clonotype. The chain employs TRBV2 and TRBJ2-7; a possible D gene is TRBD1 (6 bases). The V end was cut by 6 bases, the J end by 5 bases, with 8 bases between. This CDR3 is built from 11 residues. From germline, CDR1 is SNHLY and CDR2 FYNNEI. Here the CDR3 reads CASRQGNEQYV. The DNA of the CDR3 is TGTGCCAGCAGACAGGGCAACGAGCAGTACGTC.

This clonotype has more than one count but fewer than ten. This chain links TRBV7-9 with TRBJ2-5; D remains unclear. CDR1 is SEHNR and CDR2 is FQNEAQ in the germline V gene (reference sequence). V shed 3 bases and J shed 4 bases, with 12 bases lying between them. This CDR3 is built from 14 residues. The CDR3 spells CASSFVTSTETQYF. CDR3 nucleotides: TGTGCCAGCAGCTTTGTGACTTCAACAGAGACCCAGTACTTC.

The CDR3 loop is CSARDLGTGGYEQYV. CDR3 nucleotides: TGCAGTGCTAGAGATTTGGGGACAGGGGGCTACGAGCAGTACGTC. The rearrangement uses TRBV20-1 and TRBJ2-7; TRBD1 matches at 11 bases. With V trimmed by 0 bases and J by 3 bases, 4 bases remained unmatched. Germline V gene sequence: CDR1 DFQATT, CDR2 SNEGSKA (reference sequence). This CDR3 has 15 residues.

The chain employs TRBV7-9 and TRBJ1-4; no definite D call. V was trimmed by 4 bases and J by 5 bases, leaving 5 bases between them. Looked up from germline, CDR1 is SEHNR and CDR2 is FQNEAQ (reference sequence). The CDR3 contains 12 residues. The chain's CDR3 is CASSWRNEKLFF. CDR3 DNA: TGTGCCAGCAGCTGGCGAAATGAAAAACTGTTTTTT.

This chain uses TRBV2 with TRBJ1-5; D is possibly TRBD1 (6 bases). The germline CDR1 and CDR2 sequences are SNHLY and FYNNEI. V gave up 3 bases and J gave up 5 bases, with 11 bases separating them. This CDR3 has 14 amino acids. The DNA for the CDR3 is TGTGCCAGCAGTGACGACCACAGGGATCAGCCCCAGCATTTT. Its translation: CASSDDHRDQPQHF.

This clonotype has just a few counts. The chain recombines TRBV6-1 with TRBJ2-3; unclear D gene. The germline V gene has CDR1 MNHNS and CDR2 SASEGT. The CDR3 loop spans 16 amino acids. Trimming removed 1 base from V and 1 base from J, with 12 bases in between. This CDR3 reads CASSEGPYVGTDTQYF. The CDR3 DNA sequence: TGTGCCAGCAGTGAAGGACCGTACGTTGGCACAGATACGCAGTATTTT.

This clonotype was observed a handful of times. V usage is TRBV7-9 and J usage is TRBJ2-5; the match to TRBD2 covers 12 bases. The CDR3 spans 15 residues. Germline CDR1 is SEHNR and CDR2 is FQNEAQ (reference sequence). The J segment lost 2 bases and the V segment lost 5 bases, leaving 3 bases of the junction unmatched. The CDR3 here is CASSPGTSGQETQYF. The CDR3 coding sequence is TGTGCCAGCAGCCCGGGGACTAGCGGGCAAGAGACCCAGTACTTC.

The chain joins TRBV20-1 to TRBJ2-3, with 8 positions matching TRBD1. The CDR3 consists of 12 residues. Losses at the gene ends were 7 bases for V and 7 bases for J; bases not matched to a gene: 7. The germline gives CDR1 DFQATT, CDR2 SNEGSKA (reference sequence). CDR3 nucleotides: TGCAGTGGTGCCAGGGGGCTAAATACGCAGTATTTT. Its protein product is CSGARGLNTQYF.

The chain uses TRBV4-1 and TRBJ1-5; D might be TRBD1 (6 bases). V was trimmed by 4 bases and J by 4 bases, leaving 17 bases between them. The CDR3 consists of 16 residues. Germline CDR1 and CDR2: MGHRA and YSYEKL. CDR3 sequence (DNA): TGCGCCAGCAGCCCTTACCTCGGACAGTTTAATCAGCCCCAGCATTTT. Its translation is CASSPYLGQFNQPQHF.

This clonotype was seen more than once but under ten times. The V call is TRBV10-2, the J call TRBJ2-5, with no clear D. This CDR3 is 14 amino acids long. Trimming shortened V by 2 bases and J by 2 bases, and 9 bases separated the two germline ends. In germline, CDR1 is WSHSY, CDR2 SAAADI. The CDR3 sequence is CASSETLVQETQYF. CDR3 DNA: TGCGCCAGCAGTGAGACTCTAGTTCAAGAGACCCAGTACTTC.

This clonotype was observed at least ten times. The chain employs TRBV5-1 and TRBJ2-3, with a tentative D call TRBD2 (5 bases). This CDR3 comprises 15 residues. In germline, CDR1 is SGHRS, CDR2 YFSETQ. Trimming took 2 bases from V and 2 from J, leaving 12 bases between them. The CDR3, as DNA: TGCGCCAGCAGCTTCGACGGGGAAGACACAGATACGCAGTATTTT. Translating gives CASSFDGEDTDTQYF.